This record covers a single TCR beta chain. Its antigen remains unidentified. Per the germline V gene, CDR1 is SGHTA and CDR2 is FQGNSA. The CDR3 covers 13 residues. The V gene lost 5 bases and the J gene lost 6 bases, with 8 bases spanning the gap. This entry comes from a study of CD8 T cells in Susac syndrome. Study-wide results and caveats: When the CD4+ T cell repertoires of patients with Susac syndrome were examined, they did not show any clonal expansion.

While CD8+ and CD4+ T cells were isolated negatively, TEMRA cells were enriched by FACS. When the RNA was reverse transcribed, random hexamers were used with an input of roughly 0.5 to 1 ug. Across 54 Vbeta and 13 Jbeta, immunoSEQ multiplex PCR amplified TCR beta CDR3. TCRdb independently ran MiXCR on the immunoSEQ multiplex PCR reads; one entry per CDR3 protein. The table has some 160,000 distinct CDR3 sequences, around 95% seen once. The sample consisted of CD4+ T cells from PBMCs. The clonotype originates from a human donor with Susac syndrome. The chain recombines TRBV7-2 with TRBJ1-6, with D uncertain. Here the CDR3 reads CASSPRFNSPLHF. The CDR3 bases are TGTGCCAGCAGCCCCAGGTTTAATTCACCCCTCCACTTT.